This T cell receptor (beta chain) was identified in a study of tumor-infiltrating lymphocytes in primary liver carcinoma. For the study at large: Sample counts of productive TCRbeta reads spanned roughly 3.65 to 7.13 million; these counts were similar across tissue types.

TCR beta cDNA was reverse-transcribed from around 0.55 ug of total RNA. The reaction used a constant-region primer and ProtoScript II reverse transcriptase. A slightly modified ARM-PCR protocol with three nested multiplex PCR rounds produced these TCR beta libraries. In the first two PCR rounds, TRBV1-TRBV30 forward primers were paired with a C-beta reverse primer, and each round lasted roughly 9 cycles. TCRdb re-called the multiplex PCR reads with MiXCR, one entry per CDR3 protein. The sample comprises approximately 330,000 distinct CDR3 sequences, roughly 61% of which are singletons, and about 6.3% rests with the top ten. The authors took blood RNA from unsorted whole blood and also extracted germline DNA. Comments on this clonotype: This could be a read error, since a much larger clone is one nucleotide away.

Per the germline V gene, CDR1 is LGHNA and CDR2 is YSLEER. This CDR3 region has 16 residues. This clonotype was obtained from a man aged 35-49 years with primary liver carcinoma and hepatitis B virus infection. The chain carries TRBV4-3 and TRBJ2-2; D possibly uses TRBD1 or TRBD2 (5 bases each). The material sequenced was peripheral blood. In nucleotides, the CDR3 is TGCGACAGCAGCCAAGGGGCTAGCAGATTCACCGGGGAGCTGTTTTTT. It is translated as CDSSQGASRFTGELFF.